The 24 T cell receptor beta chains below were found in one sample sequenced in a study of T cell repertoires in aging, cancer and after chemotherapy. Multiplex touch-down PCR with TRB-A/B primers amplified rearranged V-D-J TRB sequences. TCRdb re-called the multiplex PCR reads with MiXCR, one entry per CDR3 protein. The sample has just under 10,000 distinct CDR3 sequences, 30% to 40% seen once. The template was genomic DNA from peripheral blood, not RNA. Sequenced material: blood. The receptors here all came from a human donor in good health.

The chain couples TRBV19 to TRBJ2-1; D is possibly TRBD1 or TRBD2 (5 bases each). Germline values: CDR1 LNHDA, CDR2 SQIVND (reference sequence). V was shortened by 4 bases and J by 6 bases, with 13 bases between the two germline ends. This CDR3 comprises 14 residues. The CDR3 DNA reads as TGTGCCAGTAGTACCCGGGACCCGAGCAATGAGCAGTTCTTC. Its protein product is CASSTRDPSNEQFF.

This clonotype is labeled as medium-sized (0.01 to 0.1%). J is TRBJ2-2 and V is TRBV29-1; unclear D gene. V was shortened by 4 bases and J by 4 bases, with 7 bases between the two germline ends. CDR3 length: 12 residues. Germline values: CDR1 SQVTM, CDR2 ANQGSEA. DNA for the CDR3: TGCAGCGTTGGCAGGACCACCGGGGAGCTGTTTTTT. It codes for CSVGRTTGELFF.

This clonotype counts as medium-sized. The chain links TRBV29-1 to TRBJ1-2; possible D gene TRBD1, 5 bases. V lost 0 bases, J lost 7 bases, and 9 bases lay in between. Looked up from germline, CDR1 is SQVTM and CDR2 is ANQGSEA. CDR3 length: 12 amino acids. In DNA form, the CDR3 reads TGCAGCGTTGAAGAAGGACATAGTGGCTACACCTTC. Amino acids: CSVEEGHSGYTF.

V gene TRBV15 combines with J gene TRBJ1-2; D perhaps matches TRBD1 (5 bases). The CDR3 covers 11 residues. Between the trimmed V and J ends, which lost 5 bases and 5 bases, there was a span of 6 bases. The V gene's germline CDR1 is LNHNV and CDR2 YYDKDF (reference sequence). CDR3 sequence (DNA): TGTGCCACCAGCGAGGGGTATGGCTACACCTTC. This gives the protein CATSEGYGYTF.

This chain links TRBV5-1 with TRBJ1-3; D call uncertain. This CDR3 comprises 14 residues. Germline V gene sequence: CDR1 SGHRS, CDR2 YFSETQ. The germline V and J ends were trimmed by 1 base and 7 bases, with 12 bases remaining between them. The CDR3: CASSLMGRKNTIYF. Here the CDR3 DNA reads TGCGCCAGCAGCTTGATGGGGAGGAAGAACACCATATATTTT.

This clonotype was counted between two and nine times. V is TRBV7-6 and J is TRBJ2-5, with TRBD2 matching over 10 bases. The CDR3 extends over 13 amino acids. V lost 5 bases, J lost 9 bases, and 6 bases stayed unmatched. Germline V gene lookup returns CDR1 SGHVS and CDR2 FNYEAQ. CDR3 sequence reads: CASSHGLADPQYF. The CDR3 coding sequence is TGTGCCAGCAGCCACGGACTAGCGGACCCCCAGTACTTC.

This clonotype is medium-sized within its sample. The V gene is TRBV29-1, the J gene TRBJ2-7; 11 bases map to TRBD2. The CDR3 has 16 amino acids. Germline-derived CDR1 and CDR2 are SQVTM and ANQGSEA. Unmatched junction bases numbered 16, after V lost 7 bases and J lost 5 bases. The CDR3 DNA is TGCAGCGCTCAAGCCCTAGCGGGGGGTGTGGGCGACGAGCAGTACTTC. Residues: CSAQALAGGVGDEQYF.

This chain uses TRBV12-3 or TRBV12-4 with TRBJ1-5, with 9 bases identical to TRBD1. The length of the CDR3 is 15 residues. V was clipped by 5 bases and J by 7 bases; unmatched bases: 9. CDR3 in DNA: TGTGCCAGCAGTCTCTGGGACAGGGAGGGACAGCCCCAGCATTTT. Protein product: CASSLWDREGQPQHF.

The rearrangement links TRBV27 to TRBJ1-6; the match to TRBD1 covers 7 bases. With V trimmed by 6 bases and J by 5 bases, 13 bases remained unmatched. The CDR3 runs 17 residues. Looked up from germline, CDR1 is MNHEY and CDR2 is SMNVEV (reference sequence). This CDR3 reads CASSGDYPGQHNSPLHF. CDR3 coding DNA: TGTGCCAGCAGCGGAGACTACCCGGGACAGCATAATTCACCCCTCCACTTT.

The rearrangement uses TRBV5-4 and TRBJ2-5, with 16 bases lining up with TRBD2. This CDR3 spans 17 amino acids. V gave up 3 bases and J gave up 4 bases; unmatched junction bases: 6. Germline V lookup: CDR1 SGHNT, CDR2 YYREEE (reference sequence). The CDR3 coding sequence is TGTGCCAGCAGCTCGCCGGGACTAGCGGGGGGGAGAGAGACCCAGTACTTC. It yields the protein CASSSPGLAGGRETQYF.

This clonotype has only a few counts. V is TRBV12-3 or TRBV12-4 and J is TRBJ2-3; TRBD2 might be the D (6 bases). The CDR3 runs to 15 residues. V was pared by 6 bases and J by 3 bases, with 16 bases between. CDR3 sequence reads: CASSLSSEGTDTQYF. The CDR3 region has the DNA TGTGCCAGCAGCCTCTCATCGGAGGGGACAGATACGCAGTATTTT.

The V and J genes are TRBV11-3 and TRBJ1-2, with TRBD1 identical over 8 bases. CDR3 length: 12 amino acids. Germline V CDR1 and CDR2: SGHNT, YENEEA. The junction had 4 bases not matched to a gene; V was cut back by 5 bases and J by 8 bases. The CDR3 sequence: CASSPGQGGYTF. The CDR3 region has the DNA TGTGCCAGCAGCCCCGGACAGGGAGGCTACACCTTC.

This clonotype was seen once. At one of its ends the junction is not consistent with the germline gene, which may arise from a read error. The gene calls are TRBV6-2 or TRBV6-3 and TRBJ2-2; unclear D gene. Per germline, CDR1 MNHEY and CDR2 SVGEGT. The CDR3 has 16 residues. The CDR3 bases are TGTGCCAGCAGTTACGCGGCCGGGTCGAACGCCGGGGAGCTGTTTTTT. Its translation is CASSYAAGSNAGELFF.

The V and J genes are TRBV24-1 and TRBJ1-5, with 8 bases lining up with TRBD1. The germline V gene has CDR1 KGHDR and CDR2 SFDVKD. This CDR3 is built from 15 residues. J gave up 6 bases and V 4 bases, and 7 bases lay outside the gene matches. CDR3 nucleotides: TGTGCCACCAGTGACCGGGACAGGTGGGGTCAGCCCCAGCATTTT. Amino acid sequence: CATSDRDRWGQPQHF.

The rearrangement links TRBV27 to TRBJ1-2, with D perhaps matching TRBD1 (5 bases). Germline V gives CDR1 MNHEY, CDR2 SMNVEV (reference sequence). V lost 7 bases to trimming and J lost 8 bases, with 20 bases between them. The CDR3 extends over 14 amino acids. This CDR3 is CASKSRSGGRGYTF. CDR3 sequence (DNA): TGTGCCAGCAAATCCAGATCCGGGGGGAGAGGCTACACCTTC.

V and J are TRBV11-3 and TRBJ2-5; D remains unclear. V was shortened by 1 base and J by 4 bases, with 4 bases between the two germline ends. From germline, CDR1 is SGHNT and CDR2 YENEEA. The CDR3 runs 12 residues. Here the CDR3 reads CASSLVSETQYF. The CDR3 region has the DNA TGTGCCAGCAGCTTAGTATCAGAGACCCAGTACTTC.

This clonotype was detected a few times. CDR3 nucleotides: TGTGCCAGTAGAAGCTCTGGGGCCAACGTCCTGACTTTC. Its translation is CASRSSGANVLTF. This chain links TRBV7-6 with TRBJ2-6; the D is unclear. The CDR3 is 13 amino acids. Germline CDR1 reads SGHVS; CDR2 reads FNYEAQ. V was trimmed by 9 bases and J by 0 bases, leaving 6 bases between them.

The chain joins TRBV27 to TRBJ1-1; D gene uncertain. Trimming cost V 1 base and J 2 bases, with 14 bases left between them. The CDR3 covers 16 residues. Looked up from germline, CDR1 is MNHEY and CDR2 is SMNVEV (reference sequence). For the CDR3, the DNA is TGTGCCAGCAGTTTATGGCCGACTGCGCGAAACACTGAAGCTTTCTTT. Its translation is CASSLWPTARNTEAFF.

This clonotype was counted only a few times. This chain links TRBV12-3 or TRBV12-4 with TRBJ2-1; 8 positions match TRBD2. The CDR3 is made up of 15 amino acids. Trimming at V came to 2 bases and at J to 4 bases, leaving 4 bases not matched to a gene. In DNA form, the CDR3 reads TGTGCCAGCAGTTTATCGACTAGCGTATACAATGAGCAGTTCTTC. The encoded protein is CASSLSTSVYNEQFF.

The chain links TRBV10-3 to TRBJ1-1, with D possibly being TRBD1 (6 bases). The CDR3 runs 16 residues. Per germline, CDR1 ENHRY and CDR2 SYGVKD. Trimming removed 4 bases at V and 3 bases at J, with 18 bases between. The CDR3 DNA reads as TGTGCCATCAGTGGCGGGGGGGGGGCGGGAGACACTGAAGCTTTCTTT. Protein sequence: CAISGGGGAGDTEAFF.

The table lists this clonotype with a few counts. CDR3 sequence: CASSIRQPNSPLHF. DNA for the CDR3: TGTGCCAGTAGTATACGGCAGCCTAATTCACCCCTCCACTTT. The chain combines TRBV19 with TRBJ1-6, with D hard to call. V lost 2 bases and J 6 bases, leaving 8 bases between the germline ends. CDR1 and CDR2 from the germline V gene are LNHDA and SQIVND (reference sequence). This CDR3 is 14 amino acids long.

The V gene is TRBV11-1, the J gene TRBJ1-1; D unclear. V was cut by 3 bases and J by 1 base, with 9 bases left in between. The CDR3 is made up of 14 amino acids. Germline V lookup: CDR1 SGHAT, CDR2 FQDESV (reference sequence). The chain's CDR3 is CASSFSSGNTEAFF. The CDR3 nucleotides are TGTGCCAGCAGCTTTTCATCGGGGAACACTGAAGCTTTCTTT.

The chain joins TRBV6-2 or TRBV6-3 to TRBJ2-7; D is possibly TRBD1 or TRBD2 (6 bases each). Deletions cut 6 bases from V and 3 bases from J, with 15 bases between. Per the germline V gene, CDR1 is MNHEY and CDR2 is SVGEGT. This CDR3 comprises 14 residues. The CDR3 DNA reads TGTGCCAGCAGCCAACGGGGGCCCAGCTACGAGCAGTACTTC. It codes for CASSQRGPSYEQYF.

This clonotype has more than one count but fewer than ten. The chain is built from TRBV24-1 and TRBJ1-2; no definite D call. CDR1 is KGHDR, CDR2 SFDVKD, per germline. V lost 3 bases to trimming and J lost 8 bases, with 12 bases between them. The length of the CDR3 is 13 residues. CDR3 DNA: TGTGCCACCAGTGATACCCGGGTGGTCGGCTACACCTTC. Translated, it gives CATSDTRVVGYTF.